This T cell receptor beta chain was identified in a study of T cell changes during pregnancy in multiple sclerosis. This clone was found a few times. The assay was immunoSEQ multiplex PCR, and TCRdb's table has in-frame clones only and misses some. The data contain about 17,000 clones, about 87% of them singletons. The length of the CDR3 is 16 residues. Trimming left V 3 bases short and J 4 bases short, with 17 bases between. Germline V gene sequence: CDR1 LNHNV, CDR2 YYDKDF (reference sequence). This TCR came from a female donor in good health, enrolled as a control in a pregnancy study. The J gene is TRBJ2-3, the V gene TRBV15; possible D gene TRBD2, 6 bases. This sample comprised CD8+ T cells from peripheral blood mononuclear cells, obtained in the third trimester of pregnancy. The CDR3 DNA reads as TGTGCCACCAGCAGTGGGGAGGTAGTCGTCCCAGATACGCAGTATTTT. It is translated as CATSSGEVVVPDTQYF.